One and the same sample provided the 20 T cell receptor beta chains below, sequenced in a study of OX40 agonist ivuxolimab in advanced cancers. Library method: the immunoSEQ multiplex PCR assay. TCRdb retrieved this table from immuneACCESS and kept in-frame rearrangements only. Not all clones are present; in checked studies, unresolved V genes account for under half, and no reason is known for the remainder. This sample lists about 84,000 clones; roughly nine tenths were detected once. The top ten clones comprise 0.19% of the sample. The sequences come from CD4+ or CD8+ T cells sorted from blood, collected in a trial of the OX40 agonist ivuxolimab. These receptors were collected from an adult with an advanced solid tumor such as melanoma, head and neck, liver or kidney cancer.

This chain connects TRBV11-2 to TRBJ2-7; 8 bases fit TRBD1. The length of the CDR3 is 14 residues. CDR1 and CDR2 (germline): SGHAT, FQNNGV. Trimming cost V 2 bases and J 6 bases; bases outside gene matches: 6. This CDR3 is CASSLTWTGSEQYF. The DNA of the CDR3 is TGTGCCAGCAGCTTAACCTGGACAGGGAGCGAGCAGTACTTC.

The CDR3 loop reads CASSQGWGLDIQYF. CDR3 DNA sequence: TGTGCCAGCAGCCAGGGTTGGGGACTAGATATCCAGTACTTC. The rearrangement links TRBV7-3 to TRBJ2-5, with 8 bases matching TRBD2. V lost 5 bases, J lost 10 bases, and 12 bases stayed unmatched. The CDR3 runs 14 residues. CDR1 and CDR2 (germline): SGHTA, FQGTGA.

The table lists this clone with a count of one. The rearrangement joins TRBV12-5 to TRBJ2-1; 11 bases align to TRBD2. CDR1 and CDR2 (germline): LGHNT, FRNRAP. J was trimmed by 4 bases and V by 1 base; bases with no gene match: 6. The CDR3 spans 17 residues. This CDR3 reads CASGLGLIAGGYNEQFF. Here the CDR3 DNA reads TGTGCTAGTGGTTTGGGCCTAATAGCGGGGGGGTACAATGAGCAGTTCTTC.

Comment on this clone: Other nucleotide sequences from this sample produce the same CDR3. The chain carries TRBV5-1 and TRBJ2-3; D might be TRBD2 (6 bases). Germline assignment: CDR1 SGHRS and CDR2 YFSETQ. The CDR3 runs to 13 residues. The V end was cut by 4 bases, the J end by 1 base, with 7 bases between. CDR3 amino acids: CASSTGGTDTQYF. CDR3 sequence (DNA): TGCGCCAGCAGCACGGGAGGCACAGATACGCAGTATTTT.

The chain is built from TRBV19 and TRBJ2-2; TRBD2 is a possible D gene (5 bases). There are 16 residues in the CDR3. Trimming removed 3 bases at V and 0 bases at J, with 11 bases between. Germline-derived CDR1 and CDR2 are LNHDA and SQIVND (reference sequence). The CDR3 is CASSIQRIANTGELFF. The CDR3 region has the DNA TGTGCCAGTAGTATTCAGCGGATAGCGAACACCGGGGAGCTGTTTTTT.

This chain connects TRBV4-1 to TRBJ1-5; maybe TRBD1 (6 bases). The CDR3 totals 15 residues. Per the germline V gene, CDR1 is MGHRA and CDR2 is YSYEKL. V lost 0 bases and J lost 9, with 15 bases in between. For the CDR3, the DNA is TGCGCCAGCAGCCAAGATTCACGGACAGTTTCGCCCCAGCATTTT. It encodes CASSQDSRTVSPQHF.

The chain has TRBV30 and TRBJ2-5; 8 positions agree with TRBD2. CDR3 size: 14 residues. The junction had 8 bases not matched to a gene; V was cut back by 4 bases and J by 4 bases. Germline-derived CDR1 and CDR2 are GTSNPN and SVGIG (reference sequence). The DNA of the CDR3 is TGTGCCTGGAAAGGTCCCGGGAGGGTAGAGACCCAGTACTTC. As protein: CAWKGPGRVETQYF.

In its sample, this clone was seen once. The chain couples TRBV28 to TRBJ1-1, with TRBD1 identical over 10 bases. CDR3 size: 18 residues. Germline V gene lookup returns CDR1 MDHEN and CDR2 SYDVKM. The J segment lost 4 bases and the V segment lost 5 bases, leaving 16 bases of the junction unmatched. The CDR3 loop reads CASSPTPGQGLGGTEAFF. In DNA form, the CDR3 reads TGTGCCAGCAGTCCTACACCGGGACAGGGGCTGGGCGGCACTGAAGCTTTCTTT.

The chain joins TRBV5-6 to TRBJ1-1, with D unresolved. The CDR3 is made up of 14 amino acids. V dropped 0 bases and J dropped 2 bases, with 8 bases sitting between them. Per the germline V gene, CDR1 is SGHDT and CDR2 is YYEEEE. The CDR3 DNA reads TGTGCCAGCAGCTTGGTACACTCCAACACTGAAGCTTTCTTT. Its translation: CASSLVHSNTEAFF.

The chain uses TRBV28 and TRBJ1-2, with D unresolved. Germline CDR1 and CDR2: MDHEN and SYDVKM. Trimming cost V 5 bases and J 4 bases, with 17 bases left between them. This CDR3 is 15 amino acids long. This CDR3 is CASSPGFAGLYGYTF. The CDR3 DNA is TGTGCCAGCAGTCCCGGGTTTGCGGGCCTCTATGGCTACACCTTC.

CDR3 region: CASSFRQGGNEQFF. The CDR3 DNA reads as TGTGCCAGCAGCTTTAGACAGGGTGGAAATGAGCAGTTCTTC. The gene calls are TRBV7-2 and TRBJ2-1, with TRBD1 matching over 7 bases. Germline V gene data show CDR1 as SGHTA and CDR2 as FQGNSA. Unmatched junction bases numbered 6, after V lost 3 bases and J lost 7 bases. CDR3 length equals 14 residues.

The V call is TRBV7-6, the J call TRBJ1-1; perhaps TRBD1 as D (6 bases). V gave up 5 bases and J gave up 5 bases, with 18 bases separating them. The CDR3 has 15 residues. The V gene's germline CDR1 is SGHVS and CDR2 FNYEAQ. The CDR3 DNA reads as TGTGCCAGCAGCCTTCCGCTTGGGGGGCAGACTGAAGCTTTCTTT. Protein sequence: CASSLPLGGQTEAFF. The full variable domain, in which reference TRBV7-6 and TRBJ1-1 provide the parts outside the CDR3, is GAGVSQSPRYKVTKRGQDVALRCDPISGHVSLYWYRQALGQGPEFLTYFNYEAQQDKSGLPNDRFSAERPEGSISTLTIQRTEQRDSAMYRCASSLPLGGQTEAFFGQGTRLTVV.

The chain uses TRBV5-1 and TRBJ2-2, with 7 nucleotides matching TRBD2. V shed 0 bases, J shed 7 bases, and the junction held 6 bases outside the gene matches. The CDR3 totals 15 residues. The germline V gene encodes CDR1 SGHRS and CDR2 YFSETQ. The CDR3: CASSLVVGGDGELFF. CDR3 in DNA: TGCGCCAGCAGCTTGGTCGTGGGAGGGGACGGGGAGCTGTTTTTT.

The CDR3 sequence is CASSGDRSSGANVLTF. CDR3 bases: TGTGCCAGCAGTGGGGACAGGAGCTCTGGGGCCAACGTCCTGACTTTC. The chain employs TRBV6-6 and TRBJ2-6; 8 bases map to TRBD1. Trimming took 5 bases from V and 0 from J; bases not matched to a gene: 3. Germline CDR1 reads MNHNY; CDR2 reads SVGAGI (reference sequence). This CDR3 has 16 amino acids.

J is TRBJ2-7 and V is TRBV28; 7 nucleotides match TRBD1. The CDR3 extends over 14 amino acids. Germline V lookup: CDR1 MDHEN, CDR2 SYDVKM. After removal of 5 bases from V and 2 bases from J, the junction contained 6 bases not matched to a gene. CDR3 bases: TGTGCCAGCAGTCCCAGACAGGGACCCTACGAGCAGTACGTC. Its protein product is CASSPRQGPYEQYV.

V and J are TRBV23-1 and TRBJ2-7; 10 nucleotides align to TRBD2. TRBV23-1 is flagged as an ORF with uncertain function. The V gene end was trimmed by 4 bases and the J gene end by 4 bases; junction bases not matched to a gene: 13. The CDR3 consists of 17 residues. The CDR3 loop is CASSPGLAETSFYEQYF. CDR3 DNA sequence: TGCGCCAGCAGTCCTGGACTAGCGGAGACCTCCTTTTACGAGCAGTACTTC.

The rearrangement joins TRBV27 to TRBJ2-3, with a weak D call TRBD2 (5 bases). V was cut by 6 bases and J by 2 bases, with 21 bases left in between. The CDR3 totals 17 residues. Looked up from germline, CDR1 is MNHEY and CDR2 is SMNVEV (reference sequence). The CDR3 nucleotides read TGTGCCAGCAGGGTTGGTAGAACTATAGGACTCACAGATACGCAGTATTTT. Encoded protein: CASRVGRTIGLTDTQYF.

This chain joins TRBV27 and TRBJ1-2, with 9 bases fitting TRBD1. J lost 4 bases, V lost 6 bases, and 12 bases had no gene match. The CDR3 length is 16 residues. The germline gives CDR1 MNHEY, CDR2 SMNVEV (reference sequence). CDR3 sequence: CASSPLDRGKLYGYTF. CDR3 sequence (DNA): TGTGCCAGCAGCCCACTCGACAGGGGGAAGCTCTATGGCTACACCTTC.

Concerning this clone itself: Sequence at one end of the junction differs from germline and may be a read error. The CDR3 DNA reads as TGTGCCAGCAGCTTAGTGCAGGCAGGAATACTCTTC. As protein: CASSLVQAGILF. The V call is TRBV7-6, the J call TRBJ1-2; D is ambiguous. Germline CDR1 is SGHVS and CDR2 is FNYEAQ. The CDR3 is 12 amino acids.

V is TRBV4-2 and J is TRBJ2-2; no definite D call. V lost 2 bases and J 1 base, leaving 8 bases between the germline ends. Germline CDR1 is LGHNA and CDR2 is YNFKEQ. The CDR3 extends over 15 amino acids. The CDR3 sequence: CASSQWVENTGELFF. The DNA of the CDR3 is TGTGCCAGCAGCCAATGGGTTGAGAACACCGGGGAGCTGTTTTTT.